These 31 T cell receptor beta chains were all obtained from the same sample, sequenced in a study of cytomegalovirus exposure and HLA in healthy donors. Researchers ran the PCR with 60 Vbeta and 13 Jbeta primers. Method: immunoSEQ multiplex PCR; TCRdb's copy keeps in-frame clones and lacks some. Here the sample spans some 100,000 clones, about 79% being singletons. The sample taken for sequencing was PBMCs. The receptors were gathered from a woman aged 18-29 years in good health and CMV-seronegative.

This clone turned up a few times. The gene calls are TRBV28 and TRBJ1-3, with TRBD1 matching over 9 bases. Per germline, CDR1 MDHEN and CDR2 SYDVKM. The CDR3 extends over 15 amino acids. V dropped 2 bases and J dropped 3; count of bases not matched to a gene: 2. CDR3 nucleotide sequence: TGTGCCAGCAGTTTAGGGACAGGGTATGGAAACACCATATATTTT. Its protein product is CASSLGTGYGNTIYF.

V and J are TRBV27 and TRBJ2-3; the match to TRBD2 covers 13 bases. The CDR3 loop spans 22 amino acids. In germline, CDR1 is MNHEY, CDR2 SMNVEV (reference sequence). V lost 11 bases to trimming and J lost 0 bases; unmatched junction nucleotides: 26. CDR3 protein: CARRLRATNGTSGMMSTDTQYF. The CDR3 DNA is TGTGCCCGCCGTTTGAGGGCGACAAACGGGACTAGCGGGATGATGAGCACAGATACGCAGTATTTT.

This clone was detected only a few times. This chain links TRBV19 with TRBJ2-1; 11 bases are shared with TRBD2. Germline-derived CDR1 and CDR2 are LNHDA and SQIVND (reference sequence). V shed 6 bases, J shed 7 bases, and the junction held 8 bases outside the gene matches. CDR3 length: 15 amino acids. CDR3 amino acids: CASRTLAGGQNEQFF. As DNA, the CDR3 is TGTGCCAGTAGGACCTTAGCGGGAGGGCAGAATGAGCAGTTCTTC.

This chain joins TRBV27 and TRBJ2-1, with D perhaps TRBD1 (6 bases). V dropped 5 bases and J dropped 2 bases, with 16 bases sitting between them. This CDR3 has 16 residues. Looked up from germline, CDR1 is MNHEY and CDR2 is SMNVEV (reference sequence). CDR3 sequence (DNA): TGTGCCAGCAGTGCCACAGGGAAAGGCGCCTACAATGAGCAGTTCTTC. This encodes CASSATGKGAYNEQFF.

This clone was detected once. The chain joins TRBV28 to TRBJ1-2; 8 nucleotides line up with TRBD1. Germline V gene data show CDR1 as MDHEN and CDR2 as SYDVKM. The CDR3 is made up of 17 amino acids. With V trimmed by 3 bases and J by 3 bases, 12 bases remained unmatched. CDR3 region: CASSFPRTGRIHYGYTF. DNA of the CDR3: TGTGCCAGCAGTTTCCCAAGGACAGGGAGGATCCACTATGGCTACACCTTC.

CDR3 in DNA: TGTGCCAGCAGGGCTAGCGGGAACACCGGGGAGCTGTTTTTT. It encodes CASRASGNTGELFF. The chain joins TRBV6-6 to TRBJ2-2, with 7 bases identical to TRBD2. Trimming removed 6 bases from V and 1 base from J; junction bases left unmatched: 2. Germline V gives CDR1 MNHNY, CDR2 SVGAGI (reference sequence). The CDR3 has 14 residues.

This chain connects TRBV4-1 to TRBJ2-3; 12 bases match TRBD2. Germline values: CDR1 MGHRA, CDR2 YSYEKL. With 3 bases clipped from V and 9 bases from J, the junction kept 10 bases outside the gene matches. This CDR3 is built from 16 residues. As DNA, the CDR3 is TGCGCCAGCAGCCAGCGACTAGCGGGAGCTTTTCCCACGCAGTATTTT. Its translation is CASSQRLAGAFPTQYF.

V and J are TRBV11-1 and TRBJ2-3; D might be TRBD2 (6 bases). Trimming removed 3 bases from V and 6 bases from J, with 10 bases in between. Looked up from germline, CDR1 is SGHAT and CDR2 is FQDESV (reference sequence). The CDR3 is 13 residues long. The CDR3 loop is CASSLLARDTQYF. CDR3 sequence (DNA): TGTGCCAGCAGCTTGCTAGCGAGGGATACGCAGTATTTT.

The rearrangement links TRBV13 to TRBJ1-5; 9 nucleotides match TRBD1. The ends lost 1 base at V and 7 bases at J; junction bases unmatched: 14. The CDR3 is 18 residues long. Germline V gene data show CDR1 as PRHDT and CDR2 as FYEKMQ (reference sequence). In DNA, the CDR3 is TGTGCCAGCAGCTTAGCCCTAGCAGGAATTACAGGGGGCCAGCCCCAGCATTTT. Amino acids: CASSLALAGITGGQPQHF.

CDR3 DNA sequence: TGTGCCAGCAGTTTAGCGGGTGCACGTGAGCAGTTCTTC. Amino acids: CASSLAGAREQFF. The rearrangement joins TRBV27 to TRBJ2-1; D possibly corresponds to TRBD2 (5 bases). V lost 2 bases and J lost 9, with 11 bases in between. This CDR3 has 13 amino acids. Germline assignment: CDR1 MNHEY and CDR2 SMNVEV (reference sequence).

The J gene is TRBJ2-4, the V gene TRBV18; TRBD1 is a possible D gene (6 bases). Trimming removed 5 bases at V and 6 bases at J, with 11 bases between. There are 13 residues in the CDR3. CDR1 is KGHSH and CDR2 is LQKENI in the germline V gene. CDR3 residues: CASSDPTGNIQYF. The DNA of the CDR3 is TGTGCCAGCTCAGACCCGACAGGAAACATTCAGTACTTC.

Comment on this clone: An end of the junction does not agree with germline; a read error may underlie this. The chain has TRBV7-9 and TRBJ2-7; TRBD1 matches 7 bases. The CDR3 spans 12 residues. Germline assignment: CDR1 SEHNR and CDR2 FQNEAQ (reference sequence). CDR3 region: CSSSPGGYEQYF. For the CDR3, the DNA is TGTTCCAGCAGCCCAGGGGGCTACGAGCAGTACTTC.

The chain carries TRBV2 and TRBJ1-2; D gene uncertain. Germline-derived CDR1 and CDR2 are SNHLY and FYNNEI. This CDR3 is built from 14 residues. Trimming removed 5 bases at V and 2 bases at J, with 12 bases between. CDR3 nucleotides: TGTGCCAGCAGTCTGTTGACATCGAACTATGGCTACACCTTC. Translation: CASSLLTSNYGYTF.

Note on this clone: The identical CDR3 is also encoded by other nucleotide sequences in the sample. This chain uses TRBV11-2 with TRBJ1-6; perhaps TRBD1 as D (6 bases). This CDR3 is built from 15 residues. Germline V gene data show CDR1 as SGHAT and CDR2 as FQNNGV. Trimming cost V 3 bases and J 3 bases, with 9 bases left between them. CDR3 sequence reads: CASSFTGNYNSPLHF. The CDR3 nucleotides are TGTGCCAGCAGCTTCACAGGGAACTATAATTCACCCCTCCACTTT.

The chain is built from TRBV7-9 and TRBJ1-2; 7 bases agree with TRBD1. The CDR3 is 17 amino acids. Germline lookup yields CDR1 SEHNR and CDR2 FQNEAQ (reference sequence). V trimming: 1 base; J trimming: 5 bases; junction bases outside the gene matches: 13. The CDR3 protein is CASSLDRGIVAAYGYTF. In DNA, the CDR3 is TGTGCCAGCAGCTTAGACAGGGGAATTGTCGCTGCTTATGGCTACACCTTC.

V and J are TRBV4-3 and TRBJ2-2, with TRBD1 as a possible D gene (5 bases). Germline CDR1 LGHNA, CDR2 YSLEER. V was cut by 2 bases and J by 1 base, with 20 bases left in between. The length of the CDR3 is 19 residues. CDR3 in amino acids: CASSQQYPRGGENTGELFF. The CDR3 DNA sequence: TGCGCCAGCAGCCAACAGTACCCTAGGGGCGGAGAGAACACCGGGGAGCTGTTTTTT.

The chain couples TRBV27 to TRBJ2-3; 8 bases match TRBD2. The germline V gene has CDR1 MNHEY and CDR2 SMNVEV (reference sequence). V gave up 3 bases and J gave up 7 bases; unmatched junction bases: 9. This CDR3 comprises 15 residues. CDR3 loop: CASSFGGGLLNTQYF. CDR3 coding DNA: TGTGCCAGCAGTTTCGGGGGGGGCCTATTAAATACGCAGTATTTT.

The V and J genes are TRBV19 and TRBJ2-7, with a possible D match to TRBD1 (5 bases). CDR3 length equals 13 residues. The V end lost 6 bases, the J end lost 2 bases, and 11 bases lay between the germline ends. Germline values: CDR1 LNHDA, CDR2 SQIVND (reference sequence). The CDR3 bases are TGTGCCAGTAGAGACAGAGATGCCTACGAGCAGTACTTC. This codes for CASRDRDAYEQYF. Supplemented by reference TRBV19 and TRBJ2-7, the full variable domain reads DGGITQSPKYLFRKEGQNVTLSCEQNLNHDAMYWYRQDPGQGLRLIYYSQIVNDFQKGDIAEGYSVSREKKESFPLTVTSAQKNPTAFYLCASRDRDAYEQYFGPGTRLTVT.

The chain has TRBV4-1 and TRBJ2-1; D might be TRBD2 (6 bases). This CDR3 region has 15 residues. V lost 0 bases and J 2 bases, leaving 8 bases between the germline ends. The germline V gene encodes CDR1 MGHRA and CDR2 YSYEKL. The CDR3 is CASSQDTGAYNEQFF. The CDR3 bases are TGCGCCAGCAGCCAAGATACGGGGGCCTACAATGAGCAGTTCTTC.

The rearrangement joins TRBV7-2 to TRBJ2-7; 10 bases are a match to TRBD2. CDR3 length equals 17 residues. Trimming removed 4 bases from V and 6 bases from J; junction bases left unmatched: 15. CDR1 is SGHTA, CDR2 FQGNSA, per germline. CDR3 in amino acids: CASSSSGKAGGKGEQYF. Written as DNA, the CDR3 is TGTGCCAGCAGCTCCTCCGGGAAAGCGGGAGGGAAGGGCGAGCAGTACTTC.

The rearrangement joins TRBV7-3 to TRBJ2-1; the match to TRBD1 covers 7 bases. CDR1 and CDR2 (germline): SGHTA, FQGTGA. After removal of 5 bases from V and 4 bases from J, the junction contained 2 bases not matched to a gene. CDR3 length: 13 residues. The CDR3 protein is CASSPTGYNEQFF. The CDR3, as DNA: TGTGCCAGCAGCCCGACAGGGTACAATGAGCAGTTCTTC.

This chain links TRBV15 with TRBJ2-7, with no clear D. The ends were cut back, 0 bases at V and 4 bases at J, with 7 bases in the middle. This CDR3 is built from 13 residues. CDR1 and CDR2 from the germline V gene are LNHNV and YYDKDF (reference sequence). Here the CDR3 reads CATSRDLEYEQYF. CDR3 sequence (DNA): TGTGCCACCAGCAGAGATCTTGAGTACGAGCAGTACTTC.

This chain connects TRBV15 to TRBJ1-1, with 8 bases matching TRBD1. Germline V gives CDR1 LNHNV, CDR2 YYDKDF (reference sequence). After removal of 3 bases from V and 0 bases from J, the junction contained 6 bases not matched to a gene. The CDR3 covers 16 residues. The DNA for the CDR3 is TGTGCCACCAGCAGGGGCAGGGGGCGTCTGAACACTGAAGCTTTCTTT. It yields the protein CATSRGRGRLNTEAFF.

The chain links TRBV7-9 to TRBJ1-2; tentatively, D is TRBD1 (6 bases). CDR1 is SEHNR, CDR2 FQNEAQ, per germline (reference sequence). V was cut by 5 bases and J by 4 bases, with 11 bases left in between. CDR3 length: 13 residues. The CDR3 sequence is CASSPTGPYGYTF. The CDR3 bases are TGTGCCAGCAGCCCGACAGGACCCTATGGCTACACCTTC.

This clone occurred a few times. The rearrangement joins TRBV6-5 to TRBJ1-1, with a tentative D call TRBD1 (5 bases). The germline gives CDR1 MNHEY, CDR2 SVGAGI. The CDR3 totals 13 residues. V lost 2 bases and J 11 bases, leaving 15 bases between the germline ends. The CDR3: CASSYMSGVTAFF. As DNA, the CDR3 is TGTGCCAGCAGTTACATGTCGGGGGTTACGGCTTTCTTT.

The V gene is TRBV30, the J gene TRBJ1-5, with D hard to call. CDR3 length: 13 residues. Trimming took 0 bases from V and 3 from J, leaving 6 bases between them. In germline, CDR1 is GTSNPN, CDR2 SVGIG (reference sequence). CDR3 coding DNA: TGTGCCTGGAGTGTGCTGGCCAATCAGCCCCAGCATTTT. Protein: CAWSVLANQPQHF. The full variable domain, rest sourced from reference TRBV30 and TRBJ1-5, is SQTIHQWPATLVQPVGSPLSLECTVEGTSNPNLYWYRQAAGRGLQLLFYSVGIGQISSEVPQNLSASRPQDRQFILSSKKLLLSDSGFYLCAWSVLANQPQHFGDGTRLSIL.

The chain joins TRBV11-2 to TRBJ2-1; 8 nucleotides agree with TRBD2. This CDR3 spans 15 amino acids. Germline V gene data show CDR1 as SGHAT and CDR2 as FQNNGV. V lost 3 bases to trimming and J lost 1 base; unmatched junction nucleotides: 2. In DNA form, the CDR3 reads TGTGCCAGCAGCTTCCAGCGGGGGTCCTACAATGAGCAGTTCTTC. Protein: CASSFQRGSYNEQFF.

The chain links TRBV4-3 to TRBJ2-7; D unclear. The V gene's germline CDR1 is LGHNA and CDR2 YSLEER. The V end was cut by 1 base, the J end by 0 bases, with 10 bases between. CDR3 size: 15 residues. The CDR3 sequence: CASSQATGPSYEQYF. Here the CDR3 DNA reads TGCGCCAGCAGCCAAGCTACGGGTCCCTCCTACGAGCAGTACTTC.

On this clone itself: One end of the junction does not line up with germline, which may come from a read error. CDR3 sequence: CAGSYIPSVAYEQYF. The CDR3 nucleotides are TGTGCCGGCAGTTACATCCCCTCGGTCGCCTACGAGCAGTACTTC. The chain uses TRBV6-5 and TRBJ2-7, with no clear D. CDR3 length equals 15 residues. The germline V gene encodes CDR1 MNHEY and CDR2 SVGAGI.

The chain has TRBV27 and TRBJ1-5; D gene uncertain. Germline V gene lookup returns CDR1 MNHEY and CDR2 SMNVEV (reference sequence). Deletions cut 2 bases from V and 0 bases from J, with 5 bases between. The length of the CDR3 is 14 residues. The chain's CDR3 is CASSLRGSNQPQHF. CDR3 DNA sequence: TGTGCCAGCAGTTTAAGAGGTAGCAATCAGCCCCAGCATTTT.

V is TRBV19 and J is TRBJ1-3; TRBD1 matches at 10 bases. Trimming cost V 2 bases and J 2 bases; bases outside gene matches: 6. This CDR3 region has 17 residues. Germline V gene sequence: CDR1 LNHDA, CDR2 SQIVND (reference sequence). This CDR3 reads CASSIRRDRGPGNTIYF. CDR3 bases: TGTGCCAGTAGTATACGCCGGGACAGGGGACCTGGAAACACCATATATTTT.